A single T cell receptor (beta chain) is shown here with its context. The germline V gene has CDR1 SGHTA and CDR2 FQGNSA. There are 15 residues in the CDR3. V was clipped by 6 bases and J by 0 bases, with 12 bases between them. Method: immunoSEQ multiplex PCR; TCRdb's copy keeps in-frame clones and lacks some. The table has under 250,000 clones, about 94% seen once; the top ten hold around 0.85%. These data come from a study of blood T cell repertoires in COVID-19. Study context: T cells, B-cell-depleted T cells, or PBMCs supplied cDNA or gDNA.

This chain links TRBV7-2 with TRBJ2-1, with a weak D call TRBD2 (6 bases). This receptor was identified in a man aged 60-69 years with COVID-19, enrolled during active disease. Sequenced sample: peripheral blood. CDR3 nucleotide sequence: TGTGCCAGCAGGTATGGGGGGAGCTCCTACAATGAGCAGTTCTTC. The encoded protein is CASRYGGSSYNEQFF.